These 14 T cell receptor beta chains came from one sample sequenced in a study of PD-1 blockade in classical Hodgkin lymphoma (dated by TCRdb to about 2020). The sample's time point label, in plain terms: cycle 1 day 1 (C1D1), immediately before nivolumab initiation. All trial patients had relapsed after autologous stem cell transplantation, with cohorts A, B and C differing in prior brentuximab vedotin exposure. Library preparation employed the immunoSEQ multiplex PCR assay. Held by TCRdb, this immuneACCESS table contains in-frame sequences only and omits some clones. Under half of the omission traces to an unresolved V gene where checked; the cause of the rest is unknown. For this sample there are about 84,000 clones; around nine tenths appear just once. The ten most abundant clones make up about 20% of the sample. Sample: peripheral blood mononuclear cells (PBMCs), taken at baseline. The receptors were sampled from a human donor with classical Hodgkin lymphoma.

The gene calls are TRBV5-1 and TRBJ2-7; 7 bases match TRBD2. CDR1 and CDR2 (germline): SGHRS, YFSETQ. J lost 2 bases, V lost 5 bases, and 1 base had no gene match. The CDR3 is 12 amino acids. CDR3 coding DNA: TGCGCCAGCAGTGCGGGGGCCTACGAGCAGTACTTC. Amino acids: CASSAGAYEQYF.

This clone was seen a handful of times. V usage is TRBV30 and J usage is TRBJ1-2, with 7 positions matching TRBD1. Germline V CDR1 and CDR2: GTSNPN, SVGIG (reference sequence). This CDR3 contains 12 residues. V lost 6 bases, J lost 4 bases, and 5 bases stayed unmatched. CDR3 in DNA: TGTGCCTGTAAGGGGGCCGCCTATGGCTACACCTTC. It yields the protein CACKGAAYGYTF.

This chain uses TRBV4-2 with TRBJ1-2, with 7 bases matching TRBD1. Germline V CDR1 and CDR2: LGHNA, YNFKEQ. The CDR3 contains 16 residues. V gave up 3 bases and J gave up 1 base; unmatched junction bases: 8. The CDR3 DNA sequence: TGTGCCAGCAGCCAGGCTATTAACAGGGGTAACTATGGCTACACCTTC. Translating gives CASSQAINRGNYGYTF.

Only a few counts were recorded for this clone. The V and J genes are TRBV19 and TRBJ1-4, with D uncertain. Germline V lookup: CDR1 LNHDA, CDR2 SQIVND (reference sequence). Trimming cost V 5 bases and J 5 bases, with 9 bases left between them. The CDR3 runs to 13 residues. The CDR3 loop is CASSFSINEKLFF. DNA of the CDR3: TGTGCCAGTAGTTTTTCGATCAATGAAAAACTGTTTTTT.

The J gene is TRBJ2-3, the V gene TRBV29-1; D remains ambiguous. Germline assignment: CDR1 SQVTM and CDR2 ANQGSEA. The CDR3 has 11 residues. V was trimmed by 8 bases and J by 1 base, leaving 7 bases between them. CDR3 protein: CSYIRTDTQYF. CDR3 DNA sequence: TGCAGCTATATTCGCACAGATACGCAGTATTTT.

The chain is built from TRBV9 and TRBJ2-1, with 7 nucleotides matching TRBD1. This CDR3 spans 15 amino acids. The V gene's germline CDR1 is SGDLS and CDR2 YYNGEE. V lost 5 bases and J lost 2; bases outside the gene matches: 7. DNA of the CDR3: TGTGCCAGCAGTGAGGGACAGCCTACCTACAATGAGCAGTTCTTC. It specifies CASSEGQPTYNEQFF.

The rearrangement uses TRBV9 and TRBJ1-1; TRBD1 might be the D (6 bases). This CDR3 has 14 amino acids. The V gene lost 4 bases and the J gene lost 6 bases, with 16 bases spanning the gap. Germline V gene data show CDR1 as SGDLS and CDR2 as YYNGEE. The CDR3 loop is CASSHPGQNPEAFF. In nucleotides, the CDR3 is TGTGCCAGCAGCCATCCGGGACAAAATCCTGAAGCTTTCTTT. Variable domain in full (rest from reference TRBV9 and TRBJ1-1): DSGVTQTPKHLITATGQRVTLRCSPRSGDLSVYWYQQSLDQGLQFLIQYYNGEERAKGNILERFSAQQFPDLHSELNLSSLELGDSALYFCASSHPGQNPEAFFGQGTRLTVV.

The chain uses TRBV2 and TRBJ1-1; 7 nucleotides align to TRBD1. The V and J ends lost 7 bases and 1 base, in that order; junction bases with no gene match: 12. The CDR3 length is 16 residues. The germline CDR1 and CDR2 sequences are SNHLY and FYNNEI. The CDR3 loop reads CASTREGASPNTEAFF. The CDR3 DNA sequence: TGTGCCAGCACCAGGGAGGGGGCGAGCCCGAACACTGAAGCTTTCTTT. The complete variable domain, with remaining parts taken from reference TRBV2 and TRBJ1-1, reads EPEVTQTPSHQVTQMGQEVILRCVPISNHLYFYWYRQILGQKVEFLVSFYNNEISEKSEIFDDQFSVERPDGSNFTLKIRSTKLEDSAMYFCASTREGASPNTEAFFGQGTRLTVV.

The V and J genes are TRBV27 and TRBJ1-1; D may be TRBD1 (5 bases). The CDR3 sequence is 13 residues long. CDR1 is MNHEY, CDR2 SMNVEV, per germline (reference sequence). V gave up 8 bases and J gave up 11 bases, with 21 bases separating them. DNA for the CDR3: TGTGCCAGCTCGATGGGGGAAAACCCGTGGGCTTTCTTT. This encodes CASSMGENPWAFF.

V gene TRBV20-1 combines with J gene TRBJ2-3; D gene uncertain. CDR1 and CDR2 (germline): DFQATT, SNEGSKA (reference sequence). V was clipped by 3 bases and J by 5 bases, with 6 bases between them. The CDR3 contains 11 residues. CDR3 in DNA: TGCAGTGCTAGTAAGGTAGATACGCAGTATTTT. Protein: CSASKVDTQYF.

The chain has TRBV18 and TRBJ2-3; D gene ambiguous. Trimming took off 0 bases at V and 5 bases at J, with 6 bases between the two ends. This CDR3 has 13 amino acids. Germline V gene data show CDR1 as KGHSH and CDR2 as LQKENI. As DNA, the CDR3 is TGTGCCAGCTCACCACCGGTTCAAGATACGCAGTATTTT. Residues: CASSPPVQDTQYF.

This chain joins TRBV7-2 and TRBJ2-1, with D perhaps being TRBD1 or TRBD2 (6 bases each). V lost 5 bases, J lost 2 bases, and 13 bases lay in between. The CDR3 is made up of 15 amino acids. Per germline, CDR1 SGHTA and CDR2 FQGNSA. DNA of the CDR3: TGTGCCAGCAGCGCCGGAGGGGGGACCTACAATGAGCAGTTCTTC. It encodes CASSAGGGTYNEQFF.

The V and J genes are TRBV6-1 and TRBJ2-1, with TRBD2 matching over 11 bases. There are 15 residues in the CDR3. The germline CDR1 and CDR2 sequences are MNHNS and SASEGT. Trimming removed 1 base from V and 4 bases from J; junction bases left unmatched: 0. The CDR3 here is CASSEGLAGYNEQFF. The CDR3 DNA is TGTGCCAGCAGTGAAGGACTAGCGGGGTACAATGAGCAGTTCTTC.

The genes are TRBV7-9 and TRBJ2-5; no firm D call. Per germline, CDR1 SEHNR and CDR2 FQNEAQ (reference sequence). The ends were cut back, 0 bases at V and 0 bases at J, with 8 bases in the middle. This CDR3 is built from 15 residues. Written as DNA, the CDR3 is TGTGCCAGCAGCTTAGCGCTATGGAACCAAGAGACCCAGTACTTC. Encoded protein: CASSLALWNQETQYF.